This T cell receptor (beta chain) came from a study of OX40 agonist ivuxolimab in advanced cancers. Study-wide results and caveats: Normalized T-cell clonal expansion was also low in some nonresponders. More expanded clones were found, on average, in CD8+ than in CD4+ T cells.

The assay was immunoSEQ multiplex PCR, and TCRdb's table has in-frame clones only and misses some. The sample lists about 28,000 clones, approximately 88% seen once, with about 26% in the top ten. With regard to this clone: What it recognizes is unknown. Other DNA sequences in this specimen translate into the identical CDR3.

The source was CD4+ or CD8+ T cells sorted from blood, collected in a trial of the OX40 agonist ivuxolimab. This sequence originates from an adult with an advanced solid tumor such as melanoma, head and neck, liver or kidney cancer.

The CDR3 loop reads CASSQDPNEKLFF. The CDR3 nucleotides read TGCGCCAGCAGCCAAGACCCAAATGAAAAACTGTTTTTT. The chain links TRBV4-1 to TRBJ1-4; D is uncertain. Between the trimmed V and J ends, which lost 0 bases and 5 bases, there was a span of 4 bases. Germline V lookup: CDR1 MGHRA, CDR2 YSYEKL. The CDR3 is 13 amino acids.